The 18 T cell receptor beta chains presented below share a single source sample, sequenced in a study of cytomegalovirus exposure and HLA in healthy donors. The PCR ran on 60 Vbeta and 13 Jbeta primers. Data came from immunoSEQ multiplex PCR; TCRdb stores just in-frame clones and leaves some out. This sample carries 90,000 to 110,000 clones, around 86% of them seen once, and the ten largest clones take 6% to 8%. What was sequenced was PBMCs. These receptors were obtained from a man aged 25-45 years in good health and CMV-seropositive.

This clone was detected a few times. Different DNA sequences within this sample yield the same CDR3. This chain connects TRBV6-1 to TRBJ1-1; D not certain. CDR3 length: 13 residues. Trimming removed 1 base at V and 5 bases at J, with 8 bases between. The germline V gene has CDR1 MNHNS and CDR2 SASEGT. The CDR3 protein is CASSEDLRTEAFF. CDR3 nucleotides: TGTGCCAGCAGTGAAGACCTCAGAACTGAAGCTTTCTTT.

A remark on this clone: The sample holds other DNA sequences that translate to the same CDR3. The rearrangement links TRBV5-1 to TRBJ2-5; 7 bases match TRBD1. The CDR3 has 13 amino acids. The V gene end was trimmed by 2 bases and the J gene end by 2 bases; junction bases not matched to a gene: 0. Germline V gene lookup returns CDR1 SGHRS and CDR2 YFSETQ. The CDR3 protein is CASSLQGQETQYF. The CDR3 region has the DNA TGCGCCAGCAGCTTACAGGGGCAAGAGACCCAGTACTTC.

V usage is TRBV18 and J usage is TRBJ1-1; D unclear. V lost 6 bases to trimming and J lost 4 bases, with 15 bases between them. CDR1 and CDR2 from the germline V gene are KGHSH and LQKENI. The CDR3 is made up of 14 amino acids. The CDR3 DNA reads as TGTGCCAGCTCTCCCCCAGGCCGGGGCACTGAAGCTTTCTTT. Encoded protein: CASSPPGRGTEAFF. Looking up the rest from reference TRBV18 and TRBJ1-1 gives the full variable domain: NAGVMQNPRHLVRRRGQEARLRCSPMKGHSHVYWYRQLPEEGLKFMVYLQKENIIDESGMPKERFSAEFPKEGPSILRIQQVVRGDSAAYFCASSPPGRGTEAFFGQGTRLTVV.

This clone was recorded only once. The CDR3 here is CASSTFPTGGYGYTF. As DNA, the CDR3 is TGTGCCAGCAGCACCTTCCCGACAGGGGGGTATGGCTACACCTTC. J is TRBJ1-2 and V is TRBV5-4; TRBD1 matches 9 bases. The CDR3 covers 15 residues. The germline V gene encodes CDR1 SGHNT and CDR2 YYREEE (reference sequence). With V trimmed by 4 bases and J by 5 bases, 9 bases remained unmatched.

The chain joins TRBV4-3 to TRBJ1-6; TRBD1 matches 7 bases. This CDR3 has 16 residues. Germline loops: CDR1 LGHNA, CDR2 YSLEER. V was pared by 3 bases and J by 7 bases, with 9 bases of the junction left unmatched. The CDR3 DNA reads TGCGCCAGCAGCCAGGAGGGAAGGGGGCTGAATTCACCCCTCCACTTT. It codes for CASSQEGRGLNSPLHF.

Comment on this clone: Other DNA sequences from this sample encode an identical CDR3 as well. The chain couples TRBV14 to TRBJ1-1; D is unclear. This CDR3 spans 13 amino acids. Germline CDR1 is SGHDN and CDR2 is FVKESK. Trimming stripped 4 bases from V and 1 base from J, with 7 bases between. CDR3 sequence: CASSLRRNTEAFF. The CDR3 DNA is TGTGCCAGCAGCCTACGGAGGAACACTGAAGCTTTCTTT.

This rearrangement joins TRBV2 to TRBJ2-7; no clear D. Between the trimmed V and J ends, which lost 6 bases and 3 bases, there was a span of 9 bases. This CDR3 comprises 12 residues. Germline lookup yields CDR1 SNHLY and CDR2 FYNNEI. DNA for the CDR3: TGTGCCAGCAGCCCAAGAGGCTACGAGCAGTACTTC. This codes for CASSPRGYEQYF.

This chain uses TRBV4-1 with TRBJ1-6; D gene ambiguous. This CDR3 has 16 amino acids. V lost 1 base and J lost 5, with 12 bases in between. Germline V gene sequence: CDR1 MGHRA, CDR2 YSYEKL. The CDR3 loop reads CASSQVVTGNNSPLHF. The CDR3 nucleotides read TGCGCCAGCAGCCAAGTCGTCACGGGGAATAATTCACCCCTCCACTTT.

For the CDR3, the DNA is TGTGCCAGCACGGGAATACCTAATAGCAATCAGCCCCAGCATTTT. Its protein product is CASTGIPNSNQPQHF. This chain uses TRBV5-8 with TRBJ1-5; D is uncertain. Trimming removed 6 bases from V and 0 bases from J, with 13 bases in between. Germline CDR1 SGHTS, CDR2 YDEGEE. There are 15 residues in the CDR3.

On this clone: Other DNA sequences in the sample encode the same CDR3. The chain uses TRBV9 and TRBJ1-1, with a tentative D call TRBD1 (5 bases). Trimming cost V 0 bases and J 1 base, with 10 bases left between them. The CDR3 extends over 15 amino acids. CDR1 and CDR2 from the germline V gene are SGDLS and YYNGEE. CDR3 in amino acids: CASSVETGRNTEAFF. In nucleotides, the CDR3 is TGTGCCAGCAGCGTAGAAACAGGACGGAACACTGAAGCTTTCTTT. Looking up the rest from reference TRBV9 and TRBJ1-1 gives the full variable domain: DSGVTQTPKHLITATGQRVTLRCSPRSGDLSVYWYQQSLDQGLQFLIQYYNGEERAKGNILERFSAQQFPDLHSELNLSSLELGDSALYFCASSVETGRNTEAFFGQGTRLTVV.

The rearrangement uses TRBV28 and TRBJ2-7; 9 bases match TRBD1. CDR1 MDHEN and CDR2 SYDVKM come from the germline V gene. Trimming took 5 bases from V and 2 from J; bases not matched to a gene: 16. The CDR3 has 18 amino acids. CDR3 loop: CASSHKRDRVTLAYEQYF. The CDR3 region has the DNA TGTGCCAGCAGTCACAAGAGGGACAGGGTTACTTTAGCCTACGAGCAGTACTTC. The full variable domain, completed using reference TRBV28 and TRBJ2-7, is DVKVTQSSRYLVKRTGEKVFLECVQDMDHENMFWYRQDPGLGLRLIYFSYDVKMKEKGDIPEGYSVSREKKERFSLILESASTNQTSMYLCASSHKRDRVTLAYEQYFGPGTRLTVT.

The chain couples TRBV2 to TRBJ1-2, with a tentative D call TRBD1 (6 bases). The CDR3 totals 17 residues. Germline loops: CDR1 SNHLY, CDR2 FYNNEI. V was cut by 2 bases and J by 2 bases, with 18 bases left in between. The CDR3 DNA reads TGTGCCAGCAGTGAATCTTCAGGGAGAAGGGGGAACTATGGCTACACCTTC. Translated, it gives CASSESSGRRGNYGYTF.

The chain combines TRBV7-3 with TRBJ1-2; 9 bases align to TRBD1. CDR3 length equals 15 residues. J was trimmed by 4 bases and V by 5 bases; bases with no gene match: 8. Germline V gene sequence: CDR1 SGHTA, CDR2 FQGTGA. CDR3 region: CASSTGGRGVYGYTF. The DNA of the CDR3 is TGTGCCAGCAGCACAGGGGGCAGGGGGGTCTATGGCTACACCTTC.

Here the CDR3 reads CAWSVASGGYEQYF. CDR3 nucleotides: TGTGCCTGGAGTGTAGCTAGCGGGGGCTACGAGCAGTACTTC. This sequence joins TRBV30 and TRBJ2-7; 10 bases map to TRBD2. V gave up 0 bases and J gave up 3 bases; unmatched junction bases: 2. The CDR3 loop spans 14 amino acids. Germline V gene lookup returns CDR1 GTSNPN and CDR2 SVGIG (reference sequence).

This clone was counted only a few times. This chain joins TRBV19 and TRBJ2-3; 10 positions agree with TRBD1. J was trimmed by 3 bases and V by 6 bases; bases with no gene match: 15. Germline loops: CDR1 LNHDA, CDR2 SQIVND (reference sequence). The CDR3 is made up of 18 amino acids. CDR3: CASSESRGQGGKTDTQYF. As DNA, the CDR3 is TGTGCCAGTAGCGAATCCCGAGGACAGGGGGGAAAGACAGATACGCAGTATTTT.

J is TRBJ1-1 and V is TRBV4-1; 7 bases fit TRBD1. Looked up from germline, CDR1 is MGHRA and CDR2 is YSYEKL. V trimming: 4 bases; J trimming: 0 bases; junction bases outside the gene matches: 5. CDR3 size: 15 residues. The CDR3 protein is CASSLRDSMNTEAFF. CDR3 DNA sequence: TGCGCCAGCAGCCTACGGGACAGCATGAACACTGAAGCTTTCTTT.

The chain couples TRBV6-4 to TRBJ1-1; 8 bases are a match to TRBD1. The CDR3 covers 13 residues. V lost 2 bases and J lost 5; bases outside the gene matches: 1. Looked up from germline, CDR1 is MRHNA and CDR2 is SNTAGT. The CDR3 DNA sequence: TGTGCCAGCAGTGACACAGGGGGGACTGAAGCTTTCTTT. It specifies CASSDTGGTEAFF.

This clone occurred a few times. The chain uses TRBV4-2 and TRBJ2-7, with TRBD1 identical over 7 bases. The CDR3 consists of 18 residues. V shed 1 base and J 1 base; nucleotides not matched to a gene: 13. Germline CDR1 LGHNA, CDR2 YNFKEQ. The CDR3 DNA sequence: TGTGCCAGCAGCCAAGGAGGGGGCAGGGGAACTTTTTCCTACGAGCAGTACTTC. Residues: CASSQGGGRGTFSYEQYF.